This T cell receptor beta chain was sequenced in a study of CD8+ T cells in alopecia areata. In alopecia areata patients, both lesional scalp punch biopsies and peripheral blood were collected. V shed 8 bases, J shed 2 bases, and the junction held 1 base outside the gene matches. This CDR3 region has 12 residues. The germline V gene has CDR1 MNHEY and CDR2 SMNVEV (reference sequence). This clone showed up just once. Its antigen is unknown. Whole-study findings and limits: Unlike in mice, where it was clearer, TCR sharing across patients was less clear, possibly HLA-related. Greater clonality was observed in lesional scalp samples, especially alopecia totalis/universalis, versus normal scalp.

cDNA reverse transcribed from extracted RNA served as the sequencing template. TCRdb's copy holds only in-frame clones and misses some; the assay was immunoSEQ multiplex PCR. Among 90,000 to 120,000 clones listed, 55% to 70% were seen once. The origin of this receptor is a human donor with alopecia areata. The chain couples TRBV27 to TRBJ2-7; TRBD1 aligns across 9 bases. The sequenced sample was NKG2D-low CD8+ T cells sorted from blood. In DNA form, the CDR3 reads TGTGCCAGCCGGACAGGGGCCTACGAGCAGTACTTC. Amino acid sequence: CASRTGAYEQYF.